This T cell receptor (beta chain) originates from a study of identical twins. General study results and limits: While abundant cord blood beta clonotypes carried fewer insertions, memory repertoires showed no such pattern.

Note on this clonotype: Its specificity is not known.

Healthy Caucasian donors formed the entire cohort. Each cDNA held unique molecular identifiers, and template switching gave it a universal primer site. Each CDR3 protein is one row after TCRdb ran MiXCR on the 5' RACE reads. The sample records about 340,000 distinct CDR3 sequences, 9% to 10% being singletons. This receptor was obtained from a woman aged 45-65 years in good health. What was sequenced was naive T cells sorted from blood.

The CDR3 loop is CSAFPTSGSYEQYF. The CDR3 nucleotides are TGCAGTGCATTCCCGACTAGCGGGAGTTACGAGCAGTACTTC. The chain has TRBV20-1 and TRBJ2-7; 12 bases match TRBD2. With V trimmed by 6 bases and J by 4 bases, 7 bases remained unmatched. This CDR3 has 14 amino acids. CDR1 DFQATT and CDR2 SNEGSKA come from the germline V gene (reference sequence).